Below, 10 T cell receptor beta chains from the same sample are listed, as sequenced in a study of cytomegalovirus exposure and HLA in healthy donors. PCR employed 60 Vbeta and 13 Jbeta primers. Libraries were prepared by immunoSEQ multiplex PCR; TCRdb keeps only in-frame clonotypes and omits some of them. Of 130,000 or so clones listed, approximately 65% are singletons. What was sequenced was PBMCs. The receptors originated from a man aged 18 to 29 in good health and CMV-seronegative.

This sequence joins TRBV9 and TRBJ2-2; D might be TRBD1 (7 bases). Trimming pared 4 bases from V and 0 bases from J, leaving 13 bases between. CDR3 length: 16 residues. Germline CDR1 SGDLS, CDR2 YYNGEE. The CDR3 is CASSHAGGTNTGELFF. In nucleotides, the CDR3 is TGTGCCAGCAGCCACGCAGGGGGGACGAACACCGGGGAGCTGTTTTTT.

The V and J genes are TRBV28 and TRBJ2-7; maybe TRBD1 (6 bases). V was trimmed by 5 bases and J by 1 base, leaving 15 bases between them. Germline CDR1 is MDHEN and CDR2 is SYDVKM. The CDR3 length is 15 residues. Here the CDR3 DNA reads TGTGCCAGCAGTCCCACACCCGACAGGTCCTACGAGCAGTACTTC. Translating it yields CASSPTPDRSYEQYF.

This clone was observed a few times. The V and J genes are TRBV5-1 and TRBJ2-5, with TRBD2 identical over 11 bases. The DNA end is a closer match to TRBJ2-7, so the J assignment may be wrong. From germline, CDR1 is SGHRS and CDR2 YFSETQ. This CDR3 is 16 amino acids long. CDR3 sequence reads: CASSLSGTSGSYEQYF. The CDR3 region has the DNA TGCGCCAGCAGCTTGTCCGGGACTAGCGGTTCCTACGAGCAGTACTTC.

This chain connects TRBV27 to TRBJ2-5; D unresolved. Germline CDR1 and CDR2: MNHEY and SMNVEV (reference sequence). The germline V and J ends were trimmed by 3 bases and 6 bases, with 5 bases remaining between them. This CDR3 is built from 11 residues. The DNA of the CDR3 is TGTGCCAGCAGTTTTCCCAAGACCCAGTACTTC. This translates into CASSFPKTQYF.

The CDR3: CASSPPGGYNHEQFF. For the CDR3, the DNA is TGTGCCAGCAGTCCCCCCGGAGGGTACAACCATGAGCAGTTCTTC. This chain connects TRBV25-1 to TRBJ2-1; D is possibly TRBD2 (6 bases). CDR1 is MGHDK and CDR2 is SYGVNS in the germline V gene. The CDR3 has 15 residues. V was pared by 5 bases and J by 8 bases, with 19 bases between.

Only a few counts were recorded for this clone. The chain employs TRBV7-9 and TRBJ2-3, with 8 bases aligning to TRBD2. Germline CDR1 and CDR2: SEHNR and FQNEAQ (reference sequence). The CDR3 runs 15 residues. Losses at the gene ends were 5 bases for V and 2 bases for J; bases not matched to a gene: 6. CDR3 in DNA: TGTGCCAGCAGCGCCGGGGGGGGATCCACAGATACGCAGTATTTT. This codes for CASSAGGGSTDTQYF.

V is TRBV18 and J is TRBJ1-5; D not resolved. Germline CDR1 is KGHSH and CDR2 is LQKENI. Trimming removed 6 bases from V and 3 bases from J, with 24 bases in between. The CDR3 has 18 amino acids. CDR3: CASSDRLPWQAINQPQHF. The CDR3 DNA reads TGTGCCAGCTCCGACCGGTTACCATGGCAGGCTATCAATCAGCCCCAGCATTTT. Full variable domain (outside the CDR3, taken from reference TRBV18 and TRBJ1-5): NAGVMQNPRHLVRRRGQEARLRCSPMKGHSHVYWYRQLPEEGLKFMVYLQKENIIDESGMPKERFSAEFPKEGPSILRIQQVVRGDSAAYFCASSDRLPWQAINQPQHFGDGTRLSIL.

The chain employs TRBV5-6 and TRBJ1-1; D remains ambiguous. Germline V gene data show CDR1 as SGHDT and CDR2 as YYEEEE. The CDR3 spans 11 residues. Trimming left V 1 base short and J 7 bases short, with 5 bases between. The CDR3 loop is CASSLTGEAFF. The CDR3 coding sequence is TGTGCCAGCAGCTTGACGGGTGAAGCTTTCTTT. The full variable domain, in which reference TRBV5-6 and TRBJ1-1 provide the parts outside the CDR3, is DAGVTQSPTHLIKTRGQQVTLRCSPKSGHDTVSWYQQALGQGPQFIFQYYEEEERQRGNFPDRFSGHQFPNYSSELNVNALLLGDSALYLCASSLTGEAFFGQGTRLTVV.

The chain carries TRBV19 and TRBJ2-7, with a weak D call TRBD2 (6 bases). This CDR3 region has 11 residues. Germline V gene sequence: CDR1 LNHDA, CDR2 SQIVND (reference sequence). The CDR3 bases are TGTGCAGTAGGGACTGTTTACGAGCAGTACTTC. Amino acid sequence: CAVGTVYEQYF. The complete variable domain, with remaining parts taken from reference TRBV19 and TRBJ2-7, reads DGGITQSPKYLFRKEGQNVTLSCEQNLNHDAMYWYRQDPGQGLRLIYYSQIVNDFQKGDIAEGYSVSREKKESFPLTVTSAQKNPTAFYLCAVGTVYEQYFGPGTRLTVT.

The V call is TRBV28, the J call TRBJ1-4; a weak D match, TRBD1 (5 bases). The ends were cut back, 7 bases at V and 10 bases at J, with 25 bases in the middle. This CDR3 comprises 16 residues. Germline V gene sequence: CDR1 MDHEN, CDR2 SYDVKM. The DNA of the CDR3 is TGTGCCAGCACCCTACCCCAGGGAGGAGGGAACCCAAAACTGTTTTTT. Residues: CASTLPQGGGNPKLFF.